A single sample gave rise to the 8 T cell receptor beta chains below, sequenced in a study of regulatory T cells in long-lasting Graves disease. Building the TCR beta libraries relied on iRepertoire HTBI primers, and CDR3 regions underwent Arm-PCR. TCRdb processed the multiplex PCR reads anew with MiXCR; each CDR3 protein has one entry. The data contain about 290,000 distinct CDR3 sequences, 20% to 25% of them singletons. Stated time point: persistent/refractory GD, antithyroid drugs over 5 years with positive TRAb. Researchers made the TCR library from RNA that was extracted from PBMCs. Sequencing used peripheral blood mononuclear cells (PBMCs), obtained when the disease was refractory, from a patient treated with antithyroid drugs. The receptors were sampled from a female donor with Graves disease.

This clonotype was counted ten times or more. The CDR3: CASSSLRPTGGIGHEQYF. The DNA for the CDR3 is TGTGCCAGCAGCTCCCTACGGCCGACAGGGGGAATAGGTCACGAGCAGTACTTC. The chain joins TRBV11-2 to TRBJ2-7; 9 positions match TRBD1. J was trimmed by 5 bases and V by 4 bases; bases with no gene match: 18. The germline V gene has CDR1 SGHAT and CDR2 FQNNGV. This CDR3 spans 18 amino acids.

This clonotype was detected many times. V is TRBV27 and J is TRBJ2-2; 16 bases agree with TRBD2. The J segment lost 5 bases and the V segment lost 4 bases, leaving 10 bases of the junction unmatched. Germline CDR1 reads MNHEY; CDR2 reads SMNVEV (reference sequence). The CDR3 totals 19 residues. CDR3 sequence reads: CASSSGLAGGLYTTGELFF. For the CDR3, the DNA is TGTGCCAGCAGTTCGGGACTAGCGGGAGGGCTTTATACAACCGGGGAGCTGTTTTTT.

This clonotype was seen repeatedly, ten times or more. The chain has TRBV11-2 and TRBJ2-7; either TRBD1 or TRBD2 may fit D (7 bases each). The V end lost 5 bases, the J end lost 1 base, and 21 bases lay between the germline ends. This CDR3 has 17 amino acids. Germline V gives CDR1 SGHAT, CDR2 FQNNGV. The CDR3 reads CASSQVRGGTESYEQYF. Here the CDR3 DNA reads TGTGCCAGCAGCCAAGTGCGGGGAGGGACAGAGTCCTACGAGCAGTACTTC.

This clonotype was picked up a small number of times. This rearrangement joins TRBV6-2 or TRBV6-3 to TRBJ1-1, with D possibly matching TRBD1 (6 bases). The CDR3 totals 16 residues. V lost 4 bases and J 0 bases, leaving 15 bases between the germline ends. CDR1 is MNHEY, CDR2 SVGEGT, per germline. CDR3 nucleotide sequence: TGTGCCAGCAGTTTAGATGGGGACACCCTGAACACTGAAGCTTTCTTT. Translating it yields CASSLDGDTLNTEAFF.

V gene TRBV28 combines with J gene TRBJ2-3; D is perhaps TRBD1 (5 bases). The CDR3 sequence is 14 residues long. CDR1 is MDHEN, CDR2 SYDVKM, per germline. V was shortened by 7 bases and J by 3 bases, with 14 bases between the two germline ends. CDR3 loop: CASNAATETDTQYF. The CDR3 DNA sequence: TGTGCCAGCAACGCAGCGACAGAGACAGATACGCAGTATTTT.

This clonotype was seen only a few times. V and J are TRBV6-2 or TRBV6-3 and TRBJ1-1; TRBD1 agrees at 11 bases. The CDR3 length is 18 residues. In germline, CDR1 is MNHEY, CDR2 SVGEGT. The J segment lost 3 bases and the V segment lost 4 bases, leaving 13 bases of the junction unmatched. DNA of the CDR3: TGTGCCAGCAGTTTTTTACGCGGACAGGGGGCTCGGGACACTGAAGCTTTCTTT. It specifies CASSFLRGQGARDTEAFF.

This clonotype was detected ten times or more. V usage is TRBV28 and J usage is TRBJ2-7; 9 nucleotides match TRBD1. Per the germline V gene, CDR1 is MDHEN and CDR2 is SYDVKM. The CDR3 has 15 amino acids. Trimming at V came to 3 bases and at J to 0 bases, leaving 3 bases not matched to a gene. The CDR3 protein is CASSFGDRASYEQYF. The CDR3 nucleotides read TGTGCCAGCAGTTTTGGGGACAGGGCCTCCTACGAGCAGTACTTC. Full variable domain (missing parts from reference TRBV28 and TRBJ2-7): DVKVTQSSRYLVKRTGEKVFLECVQDMDHENMFWYRQDPGLGLRLIYFSYDVKMKEKGDIPEGYSVSREKKERFSLILESASTNQTSMYLCASSFGDRASYEQYFGPGTRLTVT.

This clonotype was counted only a few times. The rearrangement uses TRBV27 and TRBJ1-1; 10 nucleotides match TRBD1. The CDR3 has 14 amino acids. Germline CDR1 and CDR2: MNHEY and SMNVEV (reference sequence). After removal of 3 bases from V and 5 bases from J, the junction contained 3 bases not matched to a gene. CDR3 sequence (DNA): TGTGCCAGCAGTTTTGGACAGGGGGGGACTGAAGCTTTCTTT. Its translation: CASSFGQGGTEAFF.